The clone carrying this T cell receptor beta chain has ten or more counts. The source of the sample is a study of early T cells in non-severe SARS-CoV-2 infection. About the study: Bulk RNA from unsorted whole blood was sequenced; chains were unpaired.

TCRdb reanalysed the 5' RACE reads using MiXCR and keeps one entry per CDR3 protein. The sample includes just under 65,000 distinct CDR3 sequences, 5.9% of them seen just once. Germline CDR1 reads SGHTA; CDR2 reads FQGNSA. The trim removed 1 base at V and 6 bases at J, leaving 6 bases unmatched. The CDR3 is 15 residues long. The material sequenced was whole blood, taken at baseline. The rearrangement joins TRBV7-2 to TRBJ1-1; 9 nucleotides align to TRBD1. The sequence derives from an adult who was a healthcare worker with PCR-confirmed SARS-CoV-2 infection or an uninfected control (not recorded which). The CDR3 DNA sequence: TGTGCCAGCAGCTTAGTCGGGACAGGGATTGCTGAAGCTTTCTTT. Its protein product is CASSLVGTGIAEAFF.